Presented here are 19 T cell receptor beta chains from one specimen sequenced in a study of radiotherapy plus CTLA-4 blockade in lung cancer. The table came from immunoSEQ multiplex PCR; TCRdb's copy has only in-frame clones and leaves some out. The repertoire consists of tens of thousands of clones, with 88% occurring once and the leading ten covering 7.8%. This specimen was peripheral blood, taken from a patient treated with radiotherapy plus ipilimumab. The receptors were sampled from a human donor with non-small cell lung cancer whose response to radiotherapy plus ipilimumab could not be evaluated.

The chain is built from TRBV7-2 and TRBJ1-5, with D unclear. The CDR3 runs to 15 residues. CDR1 is SGHTA and CDR2 is FQGNSA in the germline V gene. Deletions cut 6 bases from V and 9 bases from J, with 21 bases between. CDR3 DNA sequence: TGTGCCAGCAGGCCGGCAGAGGGCTTCCAGGTGCCCCAGCATTTT. Its protein is CASRPAEGFQVPQHF.

The chain couples TRBV19 to TRBJ2-5, with TRBD2 matching 13 bases. Trimming at V came to 1 base and at J to 1 base, leaving 0 bases not matched to a gene. The CDR3 spans 16 residues. Germline V lookup: CDR1 LNHDA, CDR2 SQIVND (reference sequence). DNA for the CDR3: TGTGCCAGTAGTATAGGGACTAGCGGGGGCCAAGAGACCCAGTACTTC. It specifies CASSIGTSGGQETQYF.

The genes are TRBV4-1 and TRBJ2-7; the D is unclear. V lost 6 bases to trimming and J lost 1 base, with 16 bases between them. The germline V gene encodes CDR1 MGHRA and CDR2 YSYEKL. This CDR3 is built from 15 residues. CDR3 bases: TGCGCCAGCAGTGAGAGGCCCCTGAGGTCCTACGAGCAGTACTTC. Protein product: CASSERPLRSYEQYF.

This sequence joins TRBV6-1 and TRBJ2-3; 10 bases agree with TRBD1. V gave up 2 bases and J gave up 4 bases; unmatched junction bases: 3. The CDR3 spans 15 residues. Germline CDR1 is MNHNS and CDR2 is SASEGT. The DNA for the CDR3 is TGTGCCAGCAGTGAACCGGGACAGGGGCCAGATACGCAGTATTTT. Translation gives CASSEPGQGPDTQYF.

V usage is TRBV19 and J usage is TRBJ2-3, with D unresolved. Trimming cost V 6 bases and J 3 bases, with 19 bases left between them. The germline gives CDR1 LNHDA, CDR2 SQIVND (reference sequence). This CDR3 spans 16 amino acids. CDR3 protein: CASSPAISSWTDTQYF. The CDR3 DNA follows: TGTGCCAGTAGCCCGGCCATCTCTAGTTGGACAGATACGCAGTATTTT.

The genes are TRBV29-1 and TRBJ2-3, with 8 bases fitting TRBD2. The CDR3 contains 15 residues. The V gene's germline CDR1 is SQVTM and CDR2 ANQGSEA. Trimming removed 6 bases from V and 1 base from J; junction bases left unmatched: 9. The CDR3 DNA reads TGCAGCGTGGGGCCGCCGGGGGGGGGCACAGATACGCAGTATTTT. It is translated as CSVGPPGGGTDTQYF.

The genes are TRBV5-4 and TRBJ2-7, with unresolved D. Trimming cost V 0 bases and J 4 bases, with 5 bases left between them. The CDR3 extends over 12 amino acids. Germline CDR1 SGHNT, CDR2 YYREEE (reference sequence). CDR3 nucleotide sequence: TGTGCCAGCAGCTTGGGTTATTACGAGCAGTACTTC. Amino acids: CASSLGYYEQYF. Full variable domain (outside the CDR3, taken from reference TRBV5-4 and TRBJ2-7): ETGVTQSPTHLIKTRGQQVTLRCSSQSGHNTVSWYQQALGQGPQFIFQYYREEENGRGNFPPRFSGLQFPNYSSELNVNALELDDSALYLCASSLGYYEQYFGPGTRLTVT.

The chain carries TRBV6-5 and TRBJ2-2; tentatively, D is TRBD2 (5 bases). Between the trimmed V and J ends, which lost 0 bases and 7 bases, there was a span of 9 bases. Germline V gene sequence: CDR1 MNHEY, CDR2 SVGAGI. The CDR3 sequence is 14 residues long. CDR3 bases: TGTGCCAGCAGTTACTCGATGGGAGTCGGGGAGCTGTTTTTT. Protein product: CASSYSMGVGELFF.

V and J are TRBV5-1 and TRBJ2-7; 8 bases fit TRBD2. The V gene end was trimmed by 5 bases and the J gene end by 3 bases; junction bases not matched to a gene: 10. Germline assignment: CDR1 SGHRS and CDR2 YFSETQ. This CDR3 is built from 15 residues. The CDR3 reads CASRRGGRESYEQYF. CDR3 sequence (DNA): TGCGCCAGCAGACGGGGGGGGCGAGAAAGCTACGAGCAGTACTTC.

The rearrangement links TRBV6-6 to TRBJ2-5, with D maybe TRBD2 (7 bases). From germline, CDR1 is MNHNY and CDR2 SVGAGI (reference sequence). V lost 5 bases and J lost 11, with 21 bases in between. The CDR3 sequence is 14 residues long. The CDR3 is CASSASGGGGEQYF. Written as DNA, the CDR3 is TGTGCCAGCAGTGCCTCCGGCGGGGGCGGAGAGCAGTACTTC.

This chain uses TRBV2 with TRBJ1-2; 7 nucleotides align to TRBD1. CDR3 size: 14 residues. Germline V gene lookup returns CDR1 SNHLY and CDR2 FYNNEI. Germline trimming cut 1 base from V and 4 bases from J; bases unmatched to any gene: 3. The DNA for the CDR3 is TGTGCCAGCAGTGAAGGGACAGGCCGCTATGGCTACACCTTC. Translating gives CASSEGTGRYGYTF.

The chain uses TRBV2 and TRBJ2-1; TRBD1 might be the D (6 bases). Germline V gives CDR1 SNHLY, CDR2 FYNNEI. V lost 5 bases, J lost 0 bases, and 11 bases lay in between. CDR3 size: 15 residues. This CDR3 reads CASSYTGSSYNEQFF. In nucleotides, the CDR3 is TGTGCCAGCAGTTATACAGGGAGCTCCTACAATGAGCAGTTCTTC.

This sequence joins TRBV18 and TRBJ1-6; D remains ambiguous. Trimming left V 3 bases short and J 0 bases short, with 6 bases between. The germline V gene has CDR1 KGHSH and CDR2 LQKENI. The length of the CDR3 is 15 residues. The CDR3, as DNA: TGTGCCAGCTCACCCGAGGGCTCCTATAATTCACCCCTCCACTTT. Its protein is CASSPEGSYNSPLHF.

The genes are TRBV28 and TRBJ2-7; D is possibly TRBD2 (6 bases). The CDR3 runs to 15 residues. V lost 2 bases and J lost 2, with 13 bases in between. Germline CDR1 reads MDHEN; CDR2 reads SYDVKM. DNA of the CDR3: TGTGCCAGCAGTTTAACCGTGGCGGGGACCTACGAGCAGTACTTC. It codes for CASSLTVAGTYEQYF. Full variable domain (rest looked up from reference TRBV28 and TRBJ2-7): DVKVTQSSRYLVKRTGEKVFLECVQDMDHENMFWYRQDPGLGLRLIYFSYDVKMKEKGDIPEGYSVSREKKERFSLILESASTNQTSMYLCASSLTVAGTYEQYFGPGTRLTVT.

This rearrangement joins TRBV7-9 to TRBJ2-1, with TRBD2 matching over 15 bases. The CDR3 length is 16 residues. V trimming: 5 bases; J trimming: 9 bases; junction bases outside the gene matches: 8. Germline lookup yields CDR1 SEHNR and CDR2 FQNEAQ (reference sequence). This CDR3 is CASSAWTSGRALEQFF. CDR3 in DNA: TGTGCCAGCAGCGCTTGGACTAGCGGGAGGGCCCTTGAGCAGTTCTTC.

The rearrangement links TRBV18 to TRBJ1-5; D might be TRBD1 (5 bases). Trimming removed 3 bases at V and 11 bases at J, with 14 bases between. Germline values: CDR1 KGHSH, CDR2 LQKENI. The CDR3 covers 13 residues. CDR3 sequence reads: CASSPPGSGAQHF. The CDR3 nucleotides read TGTGCCAGCTCACCCCCAGGGTCGGGGGCCCAGCATTTT.

The chain recombines TRBV6-5 with TRBJ2-7; 7 bases map to TRBD1. Trimming cost V 5 bases and J 7 bases; bases outside gene matches: 14. The V gene's germline CDR1 is MNHEY and CDR2 SVGAGI. There are 15 residues in the CDR3. The CDR3 bases are TGTGCCAGCAGTCGCCGGACAGGAAAAAGTGGGGAGCAGTACTTC. Its translation is CASSRRTGKSGEQYF.

This chain joins TRBV11-2 and TRBJ1-1; the D is unclear. The CDR3 extends over 13 amino acids. Trimming removed 1 base at V and 6 bases at J, with 9 bases between. Looked up from germline, CDR1 is SGHAT and CDR2 is FQNNGV. The CDR3 nucleotides are TGTGCCAGCAGCTTAGTAGGACTGGCTGAAGCTTTCTTT. Protein product: CASSLVGLAEAFF.

This rearrangement joins TRBV29-1 to TRBJ1-2, with D tentatively TRBD1 (5 bases). Germline V gene lookup returns CDR1 SQVTM and CDR2 ANQGSEA. The CDR3 loop spans 12 amino acids. Trimming stripped 6 bases from V and 6 bases from J, with 14 bases between. CDR3 sequence: CSVGGGYNGYTF. The CDR3 DNA follows: TGCAGCGTGGGCGGGGGGTACAATGGCTACACCTTC.